One sample yielded the 22 T cell receptor beta chains listed below, sequenced in a study of OX40 agonist ivuxolimab in advanced cancers. Using immunoSEQ multiplex PCR, the repertoire was profiled, and TCRdb retains in-frame clones only, with some absent. The data show fewer than 90,000 clones, more than 75% seen once. The sequencing used CD4+ or CD8+ T cells sorted from blood, collected in a trial of the OX40 agonist ivuxolimab. The source of these receptors is an adult with an advanced solid tumor such as melanoma, head and neck, liver or kidney cancer.

The chain carries TRBV27 and TRBJ1-2, with D perhaps matching TRBD1 (5 bases). Germline V gene sequence: CDR1 MNHEY, CDR2 SMNVEV (reference sequence). The V and J ends lost 6 bases and 3 bases respectively, with 14 bases between them. The CDR3 totals 14 residues. CDR3 in amino acids: CASSPDGQYYGYTF. The CDR3 DNA follows: TGTGCCAGCAGCCCGGACGGACAATACTATGGCTACACCTTC.

CDR3 loop: CASSFAGGNSPLHF. In nucleotides, the CDR3 is TGCGCCAGCAGCTTCGCAGGTGGGAATTCACCCCTCCACTTT. The rearrangement uses TRBV5-1 and TRBJ1-6, with D unresolved. Germline loops: CDR1 SGHRS, CDR2 YFSETQ. Trimming shortened V by 2 bases and J by 7 bases, and 10 bases separated the two germline ends. The CDR3 sequence is 14 residues long.

V is TRBV7-2 and J is TRBJ2-2; no clear D. Trimming took 8 bases from V and 0 from J, leaving 7 bases between them. Germline CDR1 reads SGHTA; CDR2 reads FQGNSA. The CDR3 has 13 residues. For the CDR3, the DNA is TGTGCCAGCTCTATTCCGAACACCGGGGAGCTGTTTTTT. It translates to CASSIPNTGELFF.

The chain is built from TRBV4-1 and TRBJ2-3; D assignment may be TRBD1 or TRBD2 (5 bases each). The CDR3 totals 16 residues. The V end lost 0 bases, the J end lost 6 bases, and 16 bases lay between the germline ends. The germline V gene has CDR1 MGHRA and CDR2 YSYEKL. The CDR3 region is CASSQDRGLSRDTQYF. The CDR3 DNA sequence: TGCGCCAGCAGCCAAGATCGGGGCTTATCTAGGGATACGCAGTATTTT.

V usage is TRBV6-5 and J usage is TRBJ1-5, with no clear D. The CDR3 covers 12 residues. Between the trimmed V and J ends, which lost 7 bases and 7 bases, there was a span of 11 bases. The germline gives CDR1 MNHEY, CDR2 SVGAGI. The CDR3 loop is CASTSWEQPQHF. The DNA of the CDR3 is TGTGCCAGCACCTCCTGGGAACAGCCCCAGCATTTT.

The chain couples TRBV7-2 to TRBJ1-1; D is unresolved. This CDR3 contains 13 residues. The germline V gene encodes CDR1 SGHTA and CDR2 FQGNSA. V was cut by 7 bases and J by 0 bases, with 9 bases left in between. The CDR3 loop reads CASINAVNTEAFF. The CDR3 region has the DNA TGTGCCAGCATCAATGCAGTGAACACTGAAGCTTTCTTT.

V usage is TRBV19 and J usage is TRBJ1-3, with D maybe TRBD1 (5 bases). This CDR3 comprises 15 residues. Germline loops: CDR1 LNHDA, CDR2 SQIVND (reference sequence). The V end was cut by 10 bases, the J end by 0 bases, with 16 bases between. Here the CDR3 reads CATKGLSDSGNTIYF. The CDR3 coding sequence is TGTGCCACCAAGGGGCTTTCCGACTCTGGAAACACCATATATTTT. The variable domain in full, completed from reference TRBV19 and TRBJ1-3, reads DGGITQSPKYLFRKEGQNVTLSCEQNLNHDAMYWYRQDPGQGLRLIYYSQIVNDFQKGDIAEGYSVSREKKESFPLTVTSAQKNPTAFYLCATKGLSDSGNTIYFGEGSWLTVV.

This clone was recorded a few times. The chain is built from TRBV2 and TRBJ1-6, with TRBD1 as a possible D gene (5 bases). The germline V and J ends were trimmed by 3 bases and 10 bases, with 10 bases remaining between them. The CDR3 covers 13 residues. CDR1 and CDR2 from the germline V gene are SNHLY and FYNNEI. As DNA, the CDR3 is TGTGCCAGCAGTGAGGGGGTGTACTCACCCCTCCACTTT. Encoded protein: CASSEGVYSPLHF.

The V call is TRBV11-2, the J call TRBJ1-1, with D perhaps TRBD1 (5 bases). The CDR3 runs 13 residues. CDR1 SGHAT and CDR2 FQNNGV come from the germline V gene. Trimming removed 3 bases at V and 4 bases at J, with 9 bases between. As DNA, the CDR3 is TGTGCCAGCAGCTTTCAGGGCAGCACTGAAGCTTTCTTT. This encodes CASSFQGSTEAFF.

The CDR3 DNA reads as TGTGCCAGCAGTTACACCCAGGGAGGCCATGGCTACACCTTC. Translation gives CASSYTQGGHGYTF. V usage is TRBV6-6 and J usage is TRBJ1-2; D may be TRBD1 (5 bases). V was clipped by 2 bases and J by 6 bases, with 13 bases between them. The germline V gene has CDR1 MNHNY and CDR2 SVGAGI (reference sequence). This CDR3 comprises 14 residues.

The rearrangement joins TRBV15 to TRBJ2-3, with 8 nucleotides matching TRBD2. Germline V gene lookup returns CDR1 LNHNV and CDR2 YYDKDF (reference sequence). V was clipped by 2 bases and J by 4 bases; unmatched bases: 8. The CDR3 is 16 residues long. The CDR3 nucleotides read TGTGCCACCAGCAGACCGGGACTAGAGGTCGCAGATACGCAGTATTTT. Protein: CATSRPGLEVADTQYF.

The rearrangement uses TRBV28 and TRBJ2-3; maybe TRBD2 (5 bases). Germline assignment: CDR1 MDHEN and CDR2 SYDVKM. V was cut by 6 bases and J by 2 bases, with 18 bases left in between. The CDR3 is made up of 16 amino acids. Written as DNA, the CDR3 is TGTGCCAGCAGAAGTACGGGATATCAGACCACAGATACGCAGTATTTT. This translates into CASRSTGYQTTDTQYF.

The rearrangement uses TRBV11-2 and TRBJ1-1; D ambiguous. Germline-derived CDR1 and CDR2 are SGHAT and FQNNGV. CDR3 length: 13 amino acids. Trimming left V 4 bases short and J 10 bases short, with 16 bases between. The CDR3 region has the DNA TGTGCCAGCAGCTCTCTCGTGGAAGGTCCAGCTTTCTTT. It specifies CASSSLVEGPAFF.

This clone was counted between two and nine times. The genes are TRBV18 and TRBJ1-4, with no clear D. V was shortened by 0 bases and J by 8 bases, with 7 bases between the two germline ends. CDR1 KGHSH and CDR2 LQKENI come from the germline V gene. This CDR3 has 13 amino acids. CDR3 amino acids: CASSPPAGEKLFF. CDR3 sequence (DNA): TGTGCCAGCTCACCACCGGCGGGGGAAAAACTGTTTTTT.

The chain has TRBV7-6 and TRBJ2-5, with D tentatively TRBD2 (6 bases). Germline V lookup: CDR1 SGHVS, CDR2 FNYEAQ. This CDR3 spans 14 amino acids. The V gene lost 2 bases and the J gene lost 7 bases, with 14 bases spanning the gap. CDR3 protein: CASSLIGTAGTQYF. DNA of the CDR3: TGTGCCAGCAGCTTAATAGGGACTGCGGGGACCCAGTACTTC.

Only one count was recorded for this clone. This sequence joins TRBV7-3 and TRBJ2-5; D remains unclear. Germline values: CDR1 SGHTA, CDR2 FQGTGA. The CDR3 contains 13 residues. V lost 2 bases, J lost 5 bases, and 9 bases lay in between. The DNA of the CDR3 is TGTGCCAGCAGCTTAGAAAGTTGGGAGACCCAGTACTTC. Amino acids: CASSLESWETQYF.

In regard to this clone: Other DNA sequences from this sample encode an identical CDR3 as well. The CDR3, as DNA: TGTGCCAGCAGCTTGGGGGGTTCCGGGGCCAACGTCCTGACTTTC. Translation gives CASSLGGSGANVLTF. The chain recombines TRBV5-4 with TRBJ2-6; D gene ambiguous. The CDR3 is made up of 15 amino acids. V was trimmed by 0 bases and J by 4 bases, leaving 8 bases between them. The V gene's germline CDR1 is SGHNT and CDR2 YYREEE (reference sequence). The full variable domain, completed using reference TRBV5-4 and TRBJ2-6, is ETGVTQSPTHLIKTRGQQVTLRCSSQSGHNTVSWYQQALGQGPQFIFQYYREEENGRGNFPPRFSGLQFPNYSSELNVNALELDDSALYLCASSLGGSGANVLTFGAGSRLTVL.

In this sample, this clone turned up a few times. This chain joins TRBV30 and TRBJ1-1; D is unclear. Germline loops: CDR1 GTSNPN, CDR2 SVGIG (reference sequence). This CDR3 region has 13 residues. V was clipped by 3 bases and J by 0 bases, with 8 bases between them. The CDR3 DNA reads TGTGCCTGGAGCATACAACTGAACACTGAAGCTTTCTTT. Its protein product is CAWSIQLNTEAFF.

This chain links TRBV7-3 with TRBJ2-1; D is unclear. Deletions cut 3 bases from V and 4 bases from J, with 7 bases between. The CDR3 has 13 residues. Per germline, CDR1 SGHTA and CDR2 FQGTGA. DNA for the CDR3: TGTGCCAGCAGCTTTGACTTATACAATGAGCAGTTCTTC. Protein sequence: CASSFDLYNEQFF.

This clone appeared once. This rearrangement joins TRBV5-1 to TRBJ1-2, with 12 bases aligning to TRBD1. The CDR3 has 16 amino acids. J lost 4 bases, V lost 4 bases, and 8 bases had no gene match. Per germline, CDR1 SGHRS and CDR2 YFSETQ. The CDR3 sequence: CASSLGQGAIPYGYTF. The CDR3 DNA sequence: TGCGCCAGCAGCCTGGGACAGGGGGCTATCCCCTATGGCTACACCTTC. The full variable domain, with the rest looked up from reference TRBV5-1 and TRBJ1-2, is KAGVTQTPRYLIKTRGQQVTLSCSPISGHRSVSWYQQTPGQGLQFLFEYFSETQRNKGNFPGRFSGRQFSNSRSEMNVSTLELGDSALYLCASSLGQGAIPYGYTFGSGTRLTVV.

In DNA form, the CDR3 reads TGTGCCAGCAGCTTAACGCGGTGGGGACAGCAGTTCTTC. This sequence encodes CASSLTRWGQQFF. The rearrangement joins TRBV7-3 to TRBJ2-1; D may correspond to TRBD1 or TRBD2 (5 bases each). Deletions cut 0 bases from V and 11 bases from J, with 11 bases between. Per germline, CDR1 SGHTA and CDR2 FQGTGA. The CDR3 has 13 amino acids.

The chain employs TRBV10-2 and TRBJ2-2; 7 bases align to TRBD1. The germline V gene has CDR1 WSHSY and CDR2 SAAADI. The V and J ends lost 7 bases and 4 bases, in that order; junction bases with no gene match: 6. The CDR3 is 14 residues long. This chain's CDR3 is CASTRQGATGELFF. The CDR3 coding sequence is TGCGCCAGCACCCGACAGGGCGCCACCGGGGAGCTGTTTTTT.